This T cell receptor (beta chain) appears in the sequencing data of a study of T-cell memory formation after mild COVID-19. The study, taken as a whole, reports: Whether second-wave clones peaking at day 37 were SARS-CoV-2 specific went unconfirmed.

V was shortened by 4 bases and J by 8 bases, with 10 bases between the two germline ends. The CDR3 is made up of 12 amino acids. Germline CDR1 reads SGHRS; CDR2 reads YFSETQ. TCRdb used MiXCR to reprocess the 5' RACE reads, holding one entry per CDR3 protein. The table shows about 180,000 distinct CDR3 sequences, with 16% occurring only once. This clonotype was found many times. Antigen unknown. The material sequenced was PBMCs or a T cell subset sorted from them (not recorded which). This sequence was found in an adult woman who had mild COVID-19 (a few samples of this study predate the infection). Cell type and time point are not known. The chain employs TRBV5-1 and TRBJ2-1; D unclear. CDR3 protein: CASSLGRHEQFF. CDR3 nucleotides: TGCGCCAGCAGCCTTGGGCGGCATGAGCAGTTCTTC. The variable domain in full, completed from reference TRBV5-1 and TRBJ2-1, reads KAGVTQTPRYLIKTRGQQVTLSCSPISGHRSVSWYQQTPGQGLQFLFEYFSETQRNKGNFPGRFSGRQFSNSRSEMNVSTLELGDSALYLCASSLGRHEQFFGPGTRLTVL.